This T cell receptor beta chain was recorded in a study of cytomegalovirus exposure and HLA in healthy donors (dated by TCRdb to the late 2010s). Some background on the complete study: The roughly 700 repertoires of the first cohort and the 95 to 150 validation repertoires were produced on the same platform, according to a later analysis. In addition to the first cohort of 666 subjects, a separate validation cohort of 120 different subjects was used. The aim of the study was to test whether cataloging public T cell receptors could identify signatures of past pathogen exposure. To predict cytomegalovirus infection status, the study brought together high-throughput TCR immunosequencing, statistical association of individual TCRs with disease status, and machine learning. General study outcomes and caveats: The classifier was reported to diagnose cytomegalovirus status with high specificity and sensitivity in both the original and validation cohorts. Of the cluster scores, approximately 94% were above 0 in a later analysis, which found that TCRs clustered in the first cohort also tended to co-occur in the 120 validation repertoires. It was suggested by the authors that the approach could potentially be generalized to other disease states and immunological phenotypes. Three of the identified cytomegalovirus-associated TCR beta chains were confirmed in vitro to be specific for cytomegalovirus antigens. Most TCR sequences were seen in very few donors, while some public TCRs were found in many individuals. A total of 150 or so TCR beta chains were listed by the study as associated with cytomegalovirus. A later analysis lacked HLA typing for the validation cohort, so it scored co-occurrence in that cohort across all 120 or so repertoires.

Library generation was performed with the immunoSEQ multiplex PCR assay. The paper's data handling went like this. To diagnose cytomegalovirus status from the catalog of TCR beta chain sequences, a statistical classification framework was built. The immuneACCESS repertoire file appears here via TCRdb, limited to in-frame rearrangements. These files lack a portion of the clones; in checked studies, under half of the deficit traces to unresolved V genes, and the cause of the others is not known. Clone size and the V and J calls come from that table; the DNA yielded D and trimming. The sample profile shows fewer than 200,000 clones; 89% of them were found once. The ten largest account for more than 3.5% of the sample. Separate from the roughly 700-subject first cohort, the validation cohort of 95 to 150 subjects was the group to which the donors belonged. This clone was seen just once. This clone's antigen is unknown. No quality values exist for individual bases; no much larger clone is one base distant.

In the germline V gene, CDR1 corresponds to MDHEN and CDR2 to SYDVKM. V is shortened by 1 base, J by 1 base, and the region joining them spans 4 bases. Taken from cysteine to phenylalanine, the CDR3 has 14 residues. The CDR3 DNA has 42 bases and is translated from base 1. The source of this sequence is a man aged 18-30 years in good health and CMV-seropositive. The sequenced sample was PBMCs. The chain couples TRBV28 to TRBJ2-2; the D gene assignment is ambiguous. The sequenced DNA: TGTGCCAGCAGTTTATTCAAGAACACCGGGGAGCTGTTTTTT. Translated, this gives CASSLFKNTGELFF.